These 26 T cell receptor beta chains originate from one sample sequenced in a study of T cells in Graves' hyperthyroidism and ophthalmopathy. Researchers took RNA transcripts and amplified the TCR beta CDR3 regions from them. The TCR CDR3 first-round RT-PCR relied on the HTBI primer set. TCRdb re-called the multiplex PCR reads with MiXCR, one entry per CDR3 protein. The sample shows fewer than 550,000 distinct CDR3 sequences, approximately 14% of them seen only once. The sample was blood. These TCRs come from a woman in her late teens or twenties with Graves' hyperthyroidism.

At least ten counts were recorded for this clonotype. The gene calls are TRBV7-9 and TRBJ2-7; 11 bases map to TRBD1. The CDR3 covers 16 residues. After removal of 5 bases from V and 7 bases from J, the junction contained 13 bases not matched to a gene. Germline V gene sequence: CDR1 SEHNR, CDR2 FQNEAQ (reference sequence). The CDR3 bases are TGTGCCAGCAGCCCGGCATCCGGACAGGGGGCGGGGGAGCAGTACTTC. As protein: CASSPASGQGAGEQYF.

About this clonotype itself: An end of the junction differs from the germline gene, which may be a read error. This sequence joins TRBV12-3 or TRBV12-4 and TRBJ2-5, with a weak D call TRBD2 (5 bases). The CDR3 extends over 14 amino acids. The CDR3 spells CASSWLRAQEAQYF. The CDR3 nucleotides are TGTGCCAGCAGTTGGCTGCGGGCCCAAGAGGCCCAGTACTTC.

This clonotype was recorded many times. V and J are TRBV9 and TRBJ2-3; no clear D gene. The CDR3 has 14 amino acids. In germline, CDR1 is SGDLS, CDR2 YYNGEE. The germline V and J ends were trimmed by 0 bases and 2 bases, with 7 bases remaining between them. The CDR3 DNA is TGTGCCAGCAGCGTAGATTCTTACACAGATACGCAGTATTTT. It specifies CASSVDSYTDTQYF.

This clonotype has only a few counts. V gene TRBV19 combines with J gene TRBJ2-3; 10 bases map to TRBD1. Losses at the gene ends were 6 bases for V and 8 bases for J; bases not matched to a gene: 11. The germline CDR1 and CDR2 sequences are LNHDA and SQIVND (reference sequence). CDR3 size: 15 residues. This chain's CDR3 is CASSPTGGLEVTQYF. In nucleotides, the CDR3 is TGTGCCAGTAGCCCGACAGGGGGCCTTGAAGTTACGCAGTATTTT.

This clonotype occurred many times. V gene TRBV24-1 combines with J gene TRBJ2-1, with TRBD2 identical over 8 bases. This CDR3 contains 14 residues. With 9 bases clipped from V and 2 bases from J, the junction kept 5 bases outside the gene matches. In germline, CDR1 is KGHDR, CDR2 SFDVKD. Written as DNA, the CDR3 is TGTGCCACCTCACGGGGGGGGCCCTACAATGAGCAGTTCTTC. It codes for CATSRGGPYNEQFF.

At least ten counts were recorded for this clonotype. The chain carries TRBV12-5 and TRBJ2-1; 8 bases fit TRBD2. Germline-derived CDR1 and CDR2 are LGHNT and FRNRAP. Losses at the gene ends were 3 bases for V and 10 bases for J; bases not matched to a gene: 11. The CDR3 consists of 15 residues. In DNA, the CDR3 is TGTGCTAGTGGTTTCCAGCGGGTTGGCGGGAGGGAGCAGTTCTTC. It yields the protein CASGFQRVGGREQFF. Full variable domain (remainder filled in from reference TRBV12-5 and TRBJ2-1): DARVTQTPRHKVTEMGQEVTMRCQPILGHNTVFWYRQTMMQGLELLAYFRNRAPLDDSGMPKDRFSAEMPDATLATLKIQPSEPRDSAVYFCASGFQRVGGREQFFGPGTRLTVL.

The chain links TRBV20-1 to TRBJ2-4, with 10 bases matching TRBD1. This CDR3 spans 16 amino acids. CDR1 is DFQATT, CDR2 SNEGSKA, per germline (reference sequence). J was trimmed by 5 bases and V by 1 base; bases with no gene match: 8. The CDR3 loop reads CSARAGTGVLENIQYF. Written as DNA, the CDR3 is TGCAGTGCTAGAGCCGGGACAGGGGTGTTAGAAAACATTCAGTACTTC.

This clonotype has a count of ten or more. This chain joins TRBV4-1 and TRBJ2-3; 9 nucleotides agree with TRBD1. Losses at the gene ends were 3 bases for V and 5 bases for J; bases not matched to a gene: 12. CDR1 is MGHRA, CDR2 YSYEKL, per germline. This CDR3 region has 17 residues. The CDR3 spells CASSQLTSTGGVDTQYF. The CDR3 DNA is TGCGCCAGCAGCCAGTTGACTTCGACAGGGGGAGTAGATACGCAGTATTTT.

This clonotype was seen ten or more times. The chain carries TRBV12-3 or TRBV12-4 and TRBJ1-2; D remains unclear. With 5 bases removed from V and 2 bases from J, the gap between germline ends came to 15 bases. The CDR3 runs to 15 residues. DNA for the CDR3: TGTGCCAGCAGTCCATTAAGGACGCAAAACTATGGCTACACCTTC. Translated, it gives CASSPLRTQNYGYTF.

CDR3 region: CASSPEGRADTGELFF. The CDR3 DNA follows: TGCGCCAGCAGCCCCGAGGGTAGGGCTGACACCGGGGAGCTGTTTTTT. V usage is TRBV4-1 and J usage is TRBJ2-2; maybe TRBD2 (5 bases). The germline V gene has CDR1 MGHRA and CDR2 YSYEKL. There are 16 residues in the CDR3. V was trimmed by 4 bases and J by 3 bases, leaving 15 bases between them.

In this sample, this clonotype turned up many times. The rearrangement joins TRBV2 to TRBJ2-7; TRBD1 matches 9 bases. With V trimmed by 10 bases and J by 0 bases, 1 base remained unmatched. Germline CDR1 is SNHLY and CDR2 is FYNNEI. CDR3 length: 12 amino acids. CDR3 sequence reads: CATTGGSYEQYF. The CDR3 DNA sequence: TGTGCCACGACAGGGGGCTCCTACGAGCAGTACTTC.

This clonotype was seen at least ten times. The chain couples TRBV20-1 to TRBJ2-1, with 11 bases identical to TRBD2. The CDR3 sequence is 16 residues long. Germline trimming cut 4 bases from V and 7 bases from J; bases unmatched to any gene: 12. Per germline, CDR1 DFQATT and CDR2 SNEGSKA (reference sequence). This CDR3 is CSAKRQGSGGGNEQFF. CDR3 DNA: TGCAGTGCTAAGAGACAAGGTAGCGGGGGGGGGAATGAGCAGTTCTTC.

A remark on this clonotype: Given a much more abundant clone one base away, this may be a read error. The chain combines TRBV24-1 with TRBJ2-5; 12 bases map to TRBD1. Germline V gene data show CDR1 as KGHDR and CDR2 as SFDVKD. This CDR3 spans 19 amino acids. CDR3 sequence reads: CAISDASRPGTGGLETQYF. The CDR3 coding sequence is TGTGCCATCAGTGATGCCTCACGTCCCGGGACAGGGGGCTTAGAGACCCAGTACTTC.

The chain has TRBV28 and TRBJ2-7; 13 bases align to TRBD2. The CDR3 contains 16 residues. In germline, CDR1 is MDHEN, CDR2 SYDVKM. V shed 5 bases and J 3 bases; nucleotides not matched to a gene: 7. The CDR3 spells CASSEVGTSGNYEQYF. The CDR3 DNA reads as TGTGCCAGCAGTGAAGTGGGGACTAGCGGGAACTACGAGCAGTACTTC.

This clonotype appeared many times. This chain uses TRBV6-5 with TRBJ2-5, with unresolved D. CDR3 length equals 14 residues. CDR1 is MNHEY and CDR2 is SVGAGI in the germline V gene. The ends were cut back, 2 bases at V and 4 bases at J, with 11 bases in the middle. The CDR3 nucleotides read TGTGCCAGCAGTTACCTCCGGGCCGGAGAGACCCAGTACTTC. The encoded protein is CASSYLRAGETQYF.

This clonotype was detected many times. For the CDR3, the DNA is TGTGCCAGCAGCTTAGTGGGCCGGAGCGACAATGAGCAGTTCTTC. Its translation: CASSLVGRSDNEQFF. The chain recombines TRBV11-2 with TRBJ2-1, with D unresolved. Germline lookup yields CDR1 SGHAT and CDR2 FQNNGV. This CDR3 comprises 15 residues. The V end was cut by 1 base, the J end by 5 bases, with 12 bases between.

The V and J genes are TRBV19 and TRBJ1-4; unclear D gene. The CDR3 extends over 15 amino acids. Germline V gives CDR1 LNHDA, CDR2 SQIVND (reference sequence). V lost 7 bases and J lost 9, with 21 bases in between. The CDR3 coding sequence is TGTGCCAGTACCTTTGGGCCATTGGGCTTGAAAAAACTGTTTTTT. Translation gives CASTFGPLGLKKLFF.

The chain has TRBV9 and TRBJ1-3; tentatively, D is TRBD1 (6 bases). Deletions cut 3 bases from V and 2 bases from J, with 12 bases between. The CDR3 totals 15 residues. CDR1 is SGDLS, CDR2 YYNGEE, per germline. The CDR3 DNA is TGTGCCAGCAGCGACAAGACAGGAGCTGGAAACACCATATATTTT. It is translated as CASSDKTGAGNTIYF.

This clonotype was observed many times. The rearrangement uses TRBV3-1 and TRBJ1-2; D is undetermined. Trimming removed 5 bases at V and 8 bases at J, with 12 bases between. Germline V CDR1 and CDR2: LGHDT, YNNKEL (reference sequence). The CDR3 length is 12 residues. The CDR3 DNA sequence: TGTGCCAGCAGCACCCGTATTGGCGGCTACACCTTC. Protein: CASSTRIGGYTF.

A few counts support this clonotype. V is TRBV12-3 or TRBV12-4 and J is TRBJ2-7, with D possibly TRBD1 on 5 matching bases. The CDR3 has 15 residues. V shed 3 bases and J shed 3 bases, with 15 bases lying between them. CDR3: CASSFFQGRFYEQYF. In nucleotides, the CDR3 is TGTGCCAGCAGTTTTTTCCAGGGTCGCTTCTACGAGCAGTACTTC.

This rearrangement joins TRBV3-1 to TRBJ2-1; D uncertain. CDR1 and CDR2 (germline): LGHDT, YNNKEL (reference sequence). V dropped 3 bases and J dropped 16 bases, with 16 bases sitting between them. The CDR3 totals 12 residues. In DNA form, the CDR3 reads TGTGCCAGCAGCCAGTCACCGGGTGTCATATTCTTC. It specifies CASSQSPGVIFF.

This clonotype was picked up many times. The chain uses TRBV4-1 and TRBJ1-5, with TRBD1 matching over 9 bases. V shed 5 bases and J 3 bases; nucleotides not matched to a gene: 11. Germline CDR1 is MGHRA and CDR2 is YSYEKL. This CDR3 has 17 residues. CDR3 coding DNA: TGCGCCAGCAGCACGATGGAACAGGGGGCCTACAATCAGCCCCAGCATTTT. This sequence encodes CASSTMEQGAYNQPQHF.

This chain's CDR3 is CDSSPKWRGQTQYF. The DNA for the CDR3 is TGTGACAGTTCCCCCAAGTGGCGGGGGCAGACCCAGTACTTC. The rearrangement uses TRBV27 and TRBJ2-5, with D possibly matching TRBD2 (7 bases). There are 14 residues in the CDR3. Germline CDR1 and CDR2: MNHEY and SMNVEV (reference sequence).

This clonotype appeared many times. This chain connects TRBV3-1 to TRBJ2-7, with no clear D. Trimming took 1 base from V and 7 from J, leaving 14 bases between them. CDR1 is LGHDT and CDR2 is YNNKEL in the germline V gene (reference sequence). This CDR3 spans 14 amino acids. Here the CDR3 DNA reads TGTGCCAGCAGCCAAGTGACCGTGGCCCGGGAGCAGTACTTC. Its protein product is CASSQVTVAREQYF.

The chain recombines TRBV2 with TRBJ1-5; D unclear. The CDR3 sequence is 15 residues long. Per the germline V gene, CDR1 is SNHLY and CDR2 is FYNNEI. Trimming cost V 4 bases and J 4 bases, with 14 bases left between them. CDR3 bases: TGTGCCAGCAGTGTGGTGGGAACAGCTAATCAGCCCCAGCATTTT. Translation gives CASSVVGTANQPQHF.

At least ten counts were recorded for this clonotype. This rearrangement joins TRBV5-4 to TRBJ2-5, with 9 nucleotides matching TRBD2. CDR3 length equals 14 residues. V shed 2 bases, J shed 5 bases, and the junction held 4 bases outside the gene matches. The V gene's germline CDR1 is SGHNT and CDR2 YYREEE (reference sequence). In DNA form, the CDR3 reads TGTGCCAGCAGCTTTAGCGGGAGCTGGGAGACCCAGTACTTC. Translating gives CASSFSGSWETQYF.